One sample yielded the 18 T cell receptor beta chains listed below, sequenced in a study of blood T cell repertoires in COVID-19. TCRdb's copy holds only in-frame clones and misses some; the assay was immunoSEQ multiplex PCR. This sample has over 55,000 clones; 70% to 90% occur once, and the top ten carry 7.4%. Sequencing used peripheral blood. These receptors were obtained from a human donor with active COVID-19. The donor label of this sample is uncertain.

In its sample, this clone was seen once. CDR3: CATSRTGLREQYF. The CDR3 bases are TGTGCCACCAGCAGGACAGGGTTGCGCGAGCAGTACTTC. The V and J genes are TRBV15 and TRBJ2-7; 7 positions agree with TRBD1. CDR1 is LNHNV, CDR2 YYDKDF, per germline (reference sequence). This CDR3 has 13 residues. The junction had 5 bases not matched to a gene; V was cut back by 3 bases and J by 6 bases.

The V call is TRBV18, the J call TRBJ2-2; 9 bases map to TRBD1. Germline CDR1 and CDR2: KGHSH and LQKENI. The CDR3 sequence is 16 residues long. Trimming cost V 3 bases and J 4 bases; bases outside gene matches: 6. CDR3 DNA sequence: TGTGCCAGCTCACCCTCGGGACAGGGAAGCACCGGGGAGCTGTTTTTT. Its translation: CASSPSGQGSTGELFF. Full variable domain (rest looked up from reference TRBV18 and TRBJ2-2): NAGVMQNPRHLVRRRGQEARLRCSPMKGHSHVYWYRQLPEEGLKFMVYLQKENIIDESGMPKERFSAEFPKEGPSILRIQQVVRGDSAAYFCASSPSGQGSTGELFFGEGSRLTVL.

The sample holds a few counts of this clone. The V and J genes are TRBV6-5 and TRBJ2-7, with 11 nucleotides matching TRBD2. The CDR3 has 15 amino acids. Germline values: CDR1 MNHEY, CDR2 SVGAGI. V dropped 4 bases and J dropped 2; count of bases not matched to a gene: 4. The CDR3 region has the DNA TGTGCCAGCAGTTCCATGACTAGCGGGGCCTACGAGCAGTACTTC. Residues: CASSSMTSGAYEQYF.

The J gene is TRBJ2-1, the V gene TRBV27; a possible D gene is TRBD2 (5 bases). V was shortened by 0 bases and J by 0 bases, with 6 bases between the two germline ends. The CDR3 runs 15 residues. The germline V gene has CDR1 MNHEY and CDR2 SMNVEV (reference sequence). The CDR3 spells CASSLSGSSYNEQFF. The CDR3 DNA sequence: TGTGCCAGCAGTTTATCAGGGAGCTCCTACAATGAGCAGTTCTTC.

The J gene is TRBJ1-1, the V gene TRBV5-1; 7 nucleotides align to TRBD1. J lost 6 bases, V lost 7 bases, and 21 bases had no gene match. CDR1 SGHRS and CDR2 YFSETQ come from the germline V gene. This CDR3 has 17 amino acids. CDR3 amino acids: CASPLGWDRRINAEAFF. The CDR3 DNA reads TGCGCCAGCCCCTTGGGGTGGGACAGACGTATTAACGCTGAAGCTTTCTTT.

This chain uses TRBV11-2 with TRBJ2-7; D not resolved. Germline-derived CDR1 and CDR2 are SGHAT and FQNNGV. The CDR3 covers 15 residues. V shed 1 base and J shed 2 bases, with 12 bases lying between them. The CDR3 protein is CASSLALAATYEQYF. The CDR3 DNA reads TGTGCCAGCAGCTTAGCCCTGGCGGCTACCTACGAGCAGTACTTC.

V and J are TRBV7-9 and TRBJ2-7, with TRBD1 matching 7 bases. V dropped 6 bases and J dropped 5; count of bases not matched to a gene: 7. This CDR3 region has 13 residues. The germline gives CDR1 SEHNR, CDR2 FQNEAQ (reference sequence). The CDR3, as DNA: TGTGCCAGCAGTTCGACAGGGTTTGACGAGCAGTACTTC. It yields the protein CASSSTGFDEQYF.

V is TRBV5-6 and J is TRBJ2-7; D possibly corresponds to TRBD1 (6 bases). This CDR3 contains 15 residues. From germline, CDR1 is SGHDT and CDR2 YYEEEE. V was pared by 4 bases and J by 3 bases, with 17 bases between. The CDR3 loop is CASSPYRDIIYEQYF. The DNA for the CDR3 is TGTGCCAGCAGCCCCTACCGGGACATAATCTACGAGCAGTACTTC.

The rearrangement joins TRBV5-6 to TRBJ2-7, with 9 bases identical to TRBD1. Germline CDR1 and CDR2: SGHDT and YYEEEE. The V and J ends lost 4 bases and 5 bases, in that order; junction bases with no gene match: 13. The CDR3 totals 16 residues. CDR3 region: CASSQEWDRESDEQYF. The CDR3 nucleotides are TGTGCCAGCAGCCAGGAGTGGGACAGGGAATCCGACGAGCAGTACTTC.

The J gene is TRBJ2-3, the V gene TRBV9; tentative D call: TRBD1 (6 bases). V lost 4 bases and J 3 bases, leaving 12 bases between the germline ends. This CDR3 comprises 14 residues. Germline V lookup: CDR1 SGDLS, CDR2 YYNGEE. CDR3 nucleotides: TGTGCCAGCAGCTTACAGGGTTCGACAGATACGCAGTATTTT. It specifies CASSLQGSTDTQYF.

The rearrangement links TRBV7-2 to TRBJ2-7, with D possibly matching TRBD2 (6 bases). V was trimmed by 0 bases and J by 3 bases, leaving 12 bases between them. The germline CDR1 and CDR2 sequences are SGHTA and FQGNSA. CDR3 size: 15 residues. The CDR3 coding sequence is TGTGCCAGCAGCTTAGCCCCGGAGGGAGGCTACGAGCAGTACTTC. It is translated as CASSLAPEGGYEQYF.

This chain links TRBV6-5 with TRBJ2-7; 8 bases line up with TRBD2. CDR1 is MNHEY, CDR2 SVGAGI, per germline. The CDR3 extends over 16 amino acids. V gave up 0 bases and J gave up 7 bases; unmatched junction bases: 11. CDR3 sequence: CASSYSITRVAGEQYF. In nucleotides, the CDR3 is TGTGCCAGCAGTTACTCAATTACGAGGGTAGCGGGGGAGCAGTACTTC.

The CDR3 nucleotides are TGTGCCAGCAGCTTCGGGTCCCGTGGGGAAGCTTTCTTT. Translated: CASSFGSRGEAFF. This chain uses TRBV11-2 with TRBJ1-1; D not certain. The CDR3 has 13 residues. With 3 bases removed from V and 8 bases from J, the gap between germline ends came to 13 bases. CDR1 and CDR2 (germline): SGHAT, FQNNGV.

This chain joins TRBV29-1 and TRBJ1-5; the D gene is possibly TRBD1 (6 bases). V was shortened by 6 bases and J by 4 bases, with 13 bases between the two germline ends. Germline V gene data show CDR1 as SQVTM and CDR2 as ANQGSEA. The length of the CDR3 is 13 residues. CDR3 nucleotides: TGCAGCGTAGCGGACAGTCGGAATCAGCCCCAGCATTTT. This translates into CSVADSRNQPQHF.

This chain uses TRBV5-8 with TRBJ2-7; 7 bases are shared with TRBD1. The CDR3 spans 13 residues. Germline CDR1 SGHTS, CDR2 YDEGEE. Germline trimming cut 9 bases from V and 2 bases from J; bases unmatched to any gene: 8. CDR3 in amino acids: CATPHRGAYEQYF. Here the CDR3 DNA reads TGTGCCACCCCCCACAGGGGAGCCTACGAGCAGTACTTC. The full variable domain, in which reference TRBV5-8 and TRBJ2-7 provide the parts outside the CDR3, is EAGVTQSPTHLIKTRGQQATLRCSPISGHTSVYWYQQALGLGLQFLLWYDEGEERNRGNFPPRFSGRQFPNYSSELNVNALELEDSALYLCATPHRGAYEQYFGPGTRLTVT.

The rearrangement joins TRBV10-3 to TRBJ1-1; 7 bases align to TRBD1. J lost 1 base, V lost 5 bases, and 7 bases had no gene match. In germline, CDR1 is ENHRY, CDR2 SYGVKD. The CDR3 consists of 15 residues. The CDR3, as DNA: TGTGCCATCAGTCAGACGACAGGGCGGAACACTGAAGCTTTCTTT. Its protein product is CAISQTTGRNTEAFF.

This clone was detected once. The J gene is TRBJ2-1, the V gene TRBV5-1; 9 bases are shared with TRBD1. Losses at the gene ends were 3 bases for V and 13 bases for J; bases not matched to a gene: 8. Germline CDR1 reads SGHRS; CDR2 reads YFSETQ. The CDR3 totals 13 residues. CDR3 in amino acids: CASSSLGQGRQFF. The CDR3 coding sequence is TGCGCCAGCAGCTCCTTGGGACAGGGACGACAGTTCTTC.

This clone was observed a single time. This chain's CDR3 is CASSLRAEANTGELFF. CDR3 sequence (DNA): TGCGCCAGCAGCTTGCGAGCGGAGGCGAACACCGGGGAGCTGTTTTTT. The chain links TRBV5-1 to TRBJ2-2; possibly TRBD2 for D (5 bases). CDR1 SGHRS and CDR2 YFSETQ come from the germline V gene. The CDR3 spans 16 residues. V gave up 1 base and J gave up 0 bases, with 10 bases separating them.